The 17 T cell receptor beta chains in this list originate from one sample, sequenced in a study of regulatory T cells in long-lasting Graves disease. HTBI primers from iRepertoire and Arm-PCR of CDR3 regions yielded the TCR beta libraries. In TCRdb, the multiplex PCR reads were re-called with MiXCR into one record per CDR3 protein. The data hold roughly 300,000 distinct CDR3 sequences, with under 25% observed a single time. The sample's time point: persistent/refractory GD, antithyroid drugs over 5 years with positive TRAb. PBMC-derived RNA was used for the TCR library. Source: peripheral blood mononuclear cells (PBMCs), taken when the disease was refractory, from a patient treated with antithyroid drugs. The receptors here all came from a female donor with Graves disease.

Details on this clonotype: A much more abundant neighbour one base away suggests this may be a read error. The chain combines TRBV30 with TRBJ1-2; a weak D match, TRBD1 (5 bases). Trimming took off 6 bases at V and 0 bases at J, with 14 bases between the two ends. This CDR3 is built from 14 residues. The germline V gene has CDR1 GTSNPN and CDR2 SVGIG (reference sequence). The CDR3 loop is CACTGGGANYGYTF. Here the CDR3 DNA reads TGTGCCTGTACAGGTGGCGGGGCTAACTATGGCTACACCTTC.

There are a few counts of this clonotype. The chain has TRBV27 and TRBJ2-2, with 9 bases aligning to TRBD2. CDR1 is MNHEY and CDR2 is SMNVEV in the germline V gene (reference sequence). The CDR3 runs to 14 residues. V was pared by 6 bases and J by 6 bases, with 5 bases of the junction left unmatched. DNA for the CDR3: TGTGCCAGCAGGCCAGCGGGAGGACCCGGGGAGCTGTTTTTT. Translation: CASRPAGGPGELFF.

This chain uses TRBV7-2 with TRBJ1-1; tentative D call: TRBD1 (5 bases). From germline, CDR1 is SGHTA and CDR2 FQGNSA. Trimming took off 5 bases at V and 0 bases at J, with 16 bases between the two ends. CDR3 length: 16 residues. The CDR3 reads CASSMTEPRMNTEAFF. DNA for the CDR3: TGTGCCAGCAGCATGACAGAACCTAGAATGAACACTGAAGCTTTCTTT.

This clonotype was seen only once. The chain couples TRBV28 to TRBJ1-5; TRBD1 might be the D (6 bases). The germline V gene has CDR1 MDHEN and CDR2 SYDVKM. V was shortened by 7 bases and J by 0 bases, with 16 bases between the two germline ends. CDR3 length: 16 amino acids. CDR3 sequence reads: CASTFLQGVSNQPQHF. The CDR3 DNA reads TGTGCCAGCACCTTCCTACAGGGTGTTAGCAATCAGCCCCAGCATTTT.

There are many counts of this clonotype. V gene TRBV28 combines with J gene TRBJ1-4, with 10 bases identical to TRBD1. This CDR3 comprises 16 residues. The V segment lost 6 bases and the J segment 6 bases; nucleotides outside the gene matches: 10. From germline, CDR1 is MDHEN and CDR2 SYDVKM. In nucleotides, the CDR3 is TGTGCCAGCAGGGGCCTCCCCGGGACAGGGGATGAAAAACTGTTTTTT. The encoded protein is CASRGLPGTGDEKLFF.

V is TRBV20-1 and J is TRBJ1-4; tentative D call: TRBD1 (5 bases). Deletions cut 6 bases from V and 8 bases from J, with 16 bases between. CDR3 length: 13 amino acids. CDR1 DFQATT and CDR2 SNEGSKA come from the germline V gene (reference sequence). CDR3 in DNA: TGCAGTGCGGGGGGTTCGCCGGCGGAAAAACTGTTTTTT. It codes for CSAGGSPAEKLFF.

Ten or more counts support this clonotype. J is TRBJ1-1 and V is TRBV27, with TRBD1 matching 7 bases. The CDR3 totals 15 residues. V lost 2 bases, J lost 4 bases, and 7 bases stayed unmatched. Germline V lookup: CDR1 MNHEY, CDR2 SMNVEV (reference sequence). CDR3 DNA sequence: TGTGCCAGCAGTTTAATTGAGGGGGCAGTCACTGAAGCTTTCTTT. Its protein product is CASSLIEGAVTEAFF.

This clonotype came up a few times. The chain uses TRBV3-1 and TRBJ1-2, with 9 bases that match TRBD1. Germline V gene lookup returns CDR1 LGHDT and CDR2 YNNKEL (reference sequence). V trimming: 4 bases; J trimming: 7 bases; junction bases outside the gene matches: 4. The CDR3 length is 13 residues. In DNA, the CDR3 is TGTGCCAGCAGCCCTGGGACAGGGAGTGGCTACACCTTC. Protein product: CASSPGTGSGYTF.

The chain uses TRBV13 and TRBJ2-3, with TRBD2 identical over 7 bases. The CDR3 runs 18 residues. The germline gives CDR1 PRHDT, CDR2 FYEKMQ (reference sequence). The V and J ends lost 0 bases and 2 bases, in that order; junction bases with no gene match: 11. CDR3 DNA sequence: TGTGCCAGCAGCTTAGGAGGGGCTAGCGGACTAACCACAGATACGCAGTATTTT. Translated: CASSLGGASGLTTDTQYF.

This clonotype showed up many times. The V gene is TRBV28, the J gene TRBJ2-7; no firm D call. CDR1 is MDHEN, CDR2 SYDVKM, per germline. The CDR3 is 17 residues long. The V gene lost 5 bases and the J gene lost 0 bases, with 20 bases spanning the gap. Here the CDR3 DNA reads TGTGCCAGCAGTCCCCGTTTGGGATTTAGGAGCTCCTACGAGCAGTACTTC. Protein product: CASSPRLGFRSSYEQYF.

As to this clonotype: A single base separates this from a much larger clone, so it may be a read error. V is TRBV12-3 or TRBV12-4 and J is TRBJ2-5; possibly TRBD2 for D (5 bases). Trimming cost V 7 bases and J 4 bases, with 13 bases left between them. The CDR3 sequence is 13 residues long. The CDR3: CASKDGIRETQYF. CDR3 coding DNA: TGTGCCAGCAAGGACGGGATTCGAGAGACCCAGTACTTC.

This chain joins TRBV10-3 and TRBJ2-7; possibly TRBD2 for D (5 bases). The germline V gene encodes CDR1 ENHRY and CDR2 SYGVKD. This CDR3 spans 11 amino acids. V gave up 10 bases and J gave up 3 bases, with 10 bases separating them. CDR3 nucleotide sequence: TGTGCCACGGAGCGGAACTACGAGCAGTACTTC. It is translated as CATERNYEQYF.

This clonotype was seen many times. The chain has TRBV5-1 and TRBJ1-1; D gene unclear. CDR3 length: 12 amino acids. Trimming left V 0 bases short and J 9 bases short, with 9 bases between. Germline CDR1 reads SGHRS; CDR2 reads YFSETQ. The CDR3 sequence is CASSLEGIQAFF. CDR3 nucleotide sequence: TGCGCCAGCAGCTTGGAAGGGATTCAAGCTTTCTTT.

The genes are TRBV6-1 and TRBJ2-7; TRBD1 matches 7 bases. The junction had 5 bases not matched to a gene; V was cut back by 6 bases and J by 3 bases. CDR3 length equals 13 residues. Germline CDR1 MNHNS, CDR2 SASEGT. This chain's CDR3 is CASSTGTDYEQYF. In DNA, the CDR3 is TGTGCCAGCAGCACCGGGACAGACTACGAGCAGTACTTC.

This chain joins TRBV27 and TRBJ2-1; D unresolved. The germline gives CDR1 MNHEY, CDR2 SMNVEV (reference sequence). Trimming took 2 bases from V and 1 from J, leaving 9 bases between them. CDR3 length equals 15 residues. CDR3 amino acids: CASSLLLSSYNEQFF. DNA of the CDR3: TGTGCCAGCAGTTTACTCCTGAGTTCCTACAATGAGCAGTTCTTC.

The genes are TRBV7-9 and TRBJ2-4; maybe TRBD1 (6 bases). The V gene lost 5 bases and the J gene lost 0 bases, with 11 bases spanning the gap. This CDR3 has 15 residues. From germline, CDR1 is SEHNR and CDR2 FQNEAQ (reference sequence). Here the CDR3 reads CASSPGQLAKNIQYF. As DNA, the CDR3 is TGTGCCAGCAGCCCCGGACAGCTAGCCAAAAACATTCAGTACTTC.

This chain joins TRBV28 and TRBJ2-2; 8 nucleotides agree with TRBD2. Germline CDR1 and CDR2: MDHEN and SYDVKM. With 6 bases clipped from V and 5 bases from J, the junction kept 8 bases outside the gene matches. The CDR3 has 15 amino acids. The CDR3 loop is CASSPPTGGTGELFF. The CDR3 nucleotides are TGTGCCAGCAGCCCCCCGACGGGGGGGACCGGGGAGCTGTTTTTT. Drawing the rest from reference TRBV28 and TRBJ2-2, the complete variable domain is DVKVTQSSRYLVKRTGEKVFLECVQDMDHENMFWYRQDPGLGLRLIYFSYDVKMKEKGDIPEGYSVSREKKERFSLILESASTNQTSMYLCASSPPTGGTGELFFGEGSRLTVL.